Below, 8 T cell receptor beta chains from the same sample are listed, as sequenced in a study of CD8 T cells in Susac syndrome. RNA, at about 0.45 to 1 ug, was reverse transcribed with random hexamers. TCRdb redid the calling of the immunoSEQ multiplex PCR reads with MiXCR, one entry per CDR3 protein. The table lists 250,000 to 300,000 distinct CDR3 sequences, around 84% of them singletons. The material sequenced was CD8+ T cells from PBMCs. The receptors were sampled from a human donor with multiple sclerosis.

For this clonotype: A read error may produce the germline difference seen at one junction end. V gene TRBV27 combines with J gene TRBJ1-6; D call uncertain. The CDR3 consists of 9 residues. CDR1 and CDR2 (germline): MNHEY, SMNVEV (reference sequence). The DNA of the CDR3 is TGTGCCAGCGGAAACCCGGAGAACTTT. Residues: CASGNPENF.

In this sample, this clonotype turned up once. The chain employs TRBV6-5 and TRBJ2-5, with D tentatively TRBD1 or TRBD2 (5 bases each). This CDR3 has 15 amino acids. V shed 0 bases and J shed 5 bases, with 13 bases lying between them. The V gene's germline CDR1 is MNHEY and CDR2 SVGAGI. CDR3 DNA: TGTGCCAGCAGTTACTCTGATGGGGGTGAGGAGACCCAGTACTTC. Translating gives CASSYSDGGEETQYF.

The chain recombines TRBV7-9 with TRBJ2-1, with D unclear. The V end lost 5 bases, the J end lost 5 bases, and 13 bases lay between the germline ends. This CDR3 has 14 amino acids. Germline CDR1 SEHNR, CDR2 FQNEAQ (reference sequence). Written as DNA, the CDR3 is TGTGCCAGCAGCCCTTTAGGCATCCACAATGAGCAGTTCTTC. Its translation is CASSPLGIHNEQFF.

This clonotype was detected once. The junction departs from the called germline gene at one end, perhaps through a read error. The rearrangement joins TRBV7-7 to TRBJ1-6; D is possibly TRBD1 (5 bases). This CDR3 spans 15 amino acids. CDR1 and CDR2 (germline): SSHAT, FNYEAQ (reference sequence). The CDR3, as DNA: TGTGCTAGCAGCTTCAGGACAAAACCAAATTCACCCCTCCACTTT. Translated: CASSFRTKPNSPLHF.

The chain combines TRBV27 with TRBJ2-3; D perhaps matches TRBD1 (6 bases). CDR1 is MNHEY and CDR2 is SMNVEV in the germline V gene (reference sequence). This CDR3 is built from 14 residues. Deletions cut 2 bases from V and 5 bases from J, with 11 bases between. CDR3 sequence (DNA): TGTGCCAGCAGTTTAGGGGGCGCAGGAGATACGCAGTATTTT. Translating it yields CASSLGGAGDTQYF.

Here the CDR3 reads CASTPRAPGTGGNQPQHF. The DNA of the CDR3 is TGTGCCAGCACCCCTCGAGCCCCCGGGACAGGGGGCAATCAGCCCCAGCATTTT. The chain has TRBV27 and TRBJ1-5; TRBD1 matches 10 bases. The V and J ends lost 7 bases and 2 bases, in that order; junction bases with no gene match: 14. Germline V gene lookup returns CDR1 MNHEY and CDR2 SMNVEV (reference sequence). The CDR3 spans 18 residues.

This clonotype was recorded only once. The chain recombines TRBV20-1 with TRBJ1-3; D may be TRBD1 (5 bases). CDR3 size: 14 residues. Between the trimmed V and J ends, which lost 3 bases and 0 bases, there was a span of 9 bases. The V gene's germline CDR1 is DFQATT and CDR2 SNEGSKA (reference sequence). As DNA, the CDR3 is TGCAGTGCTAGGGGGGTGGGCTCTGGAAACACCATATATTTT. Its translation: CSARGVGSGNTIYF.

The chain carries TRBV10-3 and TRBJ1-4, with 8 positions matching TRBD1. Germline CDR1 ENHRY, CDR2 SYGVKD. CDR3 size: 16 residues. With 10 bases clipped from V and 8 bases from J, the junction kept 18 bases outside the gene matches. The CDR3 nucleotides are TGTGCCACCGCAACAGGACAGGGCGAAGGACCCGAAAAACTGTTTTTT. This translates into CATATGQGEGPEKLFF.